This TCR beta chain was retrieved from a study of cytomegalovirus exposure and HLA in healthy donors. The V gene lost 1 base and the J gene lost 7 bases, with 10 bases spanning the gap. The CDR3 runs 14 residues. Germline V gives CDR1 LNHDA, CDR2 SQIVND (reference sequence). By its share, this clone is medium-sized. PCR primers comprised 60 Vbeta and 13 Jbeta primers. This table comes from immunoSEQ multiplex PCR, and its TCRdb copy is limited to in-frame clones, with some not included. The sample lists some 95,000 clones, about 81% occurring once. V is TRBV19 and J is TRBJ1-4, with a possible D match to TRBD1 (5 bases). The TCR was taken from a woman between 40 and 50 years old in good health and CMV-seropositive. Sequencing was performed on PBMCs. CDR3 residues: CASSIVGAGEKLFF. As DNA, the CDR3 is TGTGCCAGTAGTATAGTAGGGGCCGGTGAAAAACTGTTTTTT.